This T cell receptor beta chain derives from a study of blood T cell repertoires in COVID-19. Study overall: Samples representing acute and convalescent COVID-19 were sourced from the United States, Italy and Spain. From T cells, B-cell-depleted T cells, or PBMCs came the material, which was cDNA or gDNA.

Trimming took off 0 bases at V and 3 bases at J, with 9 bases between the two ends. Germline-derived CDR1 and CDR2 are SGDLS and YYNGEE. CDR3 length: 14 residues. This table comes from immunoSEQ multiplex PCR, and its TCRdb copy is limited to in-frame clones, with some not included. The table has roughly 330,000 clones, approximately 88% seen once; the top ten hold approximately 9.4%. Those enrolled in Seattle joined during active infection and were followed longitudinally afterward. The J gene is TRBJ1-2, the V gene TRBV9, with a weak D call TRBD1 (5 bases). The source material was peripheral blood. This TCR was recovered from a young man with COVID-19, enrolled during active disease. CDR3 loop: CASSVGQGDYGYTF. The CDR3 region has the DNA TGTGCCAGCAGCGTAGGGCAGGGTGACTATGGCTACACCTTC.